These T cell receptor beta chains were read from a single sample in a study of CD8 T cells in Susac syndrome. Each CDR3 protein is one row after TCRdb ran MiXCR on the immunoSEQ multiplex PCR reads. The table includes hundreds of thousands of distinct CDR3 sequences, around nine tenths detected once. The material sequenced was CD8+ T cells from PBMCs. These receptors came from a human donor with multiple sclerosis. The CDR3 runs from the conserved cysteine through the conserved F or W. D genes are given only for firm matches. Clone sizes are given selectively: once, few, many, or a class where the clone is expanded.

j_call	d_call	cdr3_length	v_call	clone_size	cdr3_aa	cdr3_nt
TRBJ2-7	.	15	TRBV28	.	CASSLSPSGAYEQYF	TGTGCCAGCAGTTTATCTCCCTCGGGGGCTTACGAGCAGTACTTC
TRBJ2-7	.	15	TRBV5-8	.	CASSWDITRLGEQYF	TGTGCCAGCAGCTGGGACATTACCCGCCTCGGGGAGCAGTACTTC
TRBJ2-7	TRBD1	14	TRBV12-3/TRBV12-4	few	CASTLTGGIYEQYF	TGTGCCAGCACTTTGACAGGGGGAATCTACGAGCAGTACTTC
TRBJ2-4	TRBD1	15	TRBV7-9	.	CASSLGQGAGNIQYF	TGTGCCAGCAGCTTAGGGCAGGGGGCTGGCAACATTCAGTACTTC
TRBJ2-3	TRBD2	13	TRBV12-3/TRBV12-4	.	CAIPRGGTDTQYF	TGTGCCATCCCGCGGGGGGGTACAGATACGCAGTATTTT
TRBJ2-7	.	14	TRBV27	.	CASSFRGVSYEQYF	TGTGCCAGCAGTTTTAGAGGGGTTTCCTACGAGCAGTACTTC
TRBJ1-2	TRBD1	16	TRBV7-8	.	CASSLDRTTGGYGYTF	TGTGCCAGCAGCTTGGACAGGACCACCGGAGGCTATGGCTACACCTTC
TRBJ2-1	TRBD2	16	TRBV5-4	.	CASSLELAGRAIEQFF	TGTGCCAGCAGCTTGGAACTAGCGGGGCGGGCGATCGAGCAGTTCTTC
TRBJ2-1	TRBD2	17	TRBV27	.	CASSLLTTSGRGNEQFF	TGTGCCAGCAGTCTACTAACCACTAGCGGGAGGGGTAATGAGCAGTTCTTC
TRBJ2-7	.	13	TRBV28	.	CASSLRLGYEQYF	TGTGCCAGCAGTCTGAGGTTGGGCTACGAGCAGTACTTC
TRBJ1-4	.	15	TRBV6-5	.	CASTFGGASNEKLFF	TGTGCCAGCACTTTTGGCGGGGCCTCTAATGAAAAACTGTTTTTT
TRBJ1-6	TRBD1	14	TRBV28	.	CASSFDRADSPLHF	TGTGCCAGCAGTTTCGACAGGGCTGATTCACCCCTCCACTTT
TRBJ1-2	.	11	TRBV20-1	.	CSAERANGYTF	TGCAGTGCTGAGAGGGCGAACGGCTACACCTTC
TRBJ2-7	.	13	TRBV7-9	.	CASSSPKSYEQYF	TGTGCCAGCAGCTCCCCGAAGAGCTACGAGCAGTACTTC
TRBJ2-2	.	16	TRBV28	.	CASSPLTVENTGELFF	TGTGCCAGCAGTCCCCTCACGGTAGAGAACACCGGGGAGCTGTTTTTT
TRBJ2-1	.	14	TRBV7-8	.	CASQAAATYNEQFF	TGTGCCAGCCAGGCGGCGGCCACCTACAATGAGCAGTTCTTC
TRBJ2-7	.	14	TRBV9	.	CASSVVSDSYEQYF	TGTGCCAGCAGCGTAGTGAGCGATTCCTACGAGCAGTACTTC
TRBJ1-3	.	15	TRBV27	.	CASSLGSGVGNTIYF	TGTGCCAGCAGTTTAGGTTCTGGGGTTGGAAACACCATATATTTT
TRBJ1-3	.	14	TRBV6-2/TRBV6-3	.	CASIGLWTGNTIYF	TGTGCCAGCATCGGCCTCTGGACTGGAAACACCATATATTTT
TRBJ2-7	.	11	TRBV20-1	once	CSARGTGEQYF	TGCAGTGCTAGAGGGACGGGCGAGCAGTACTTC
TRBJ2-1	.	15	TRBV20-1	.	CSARDPVLAYNEQFF	TGCAGTGCTAGAGACCCGGTCCTAGCGTACAATGAGCAGTTCTTC
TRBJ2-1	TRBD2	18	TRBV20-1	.	CSARIGIAGGLSYNEQFF	TGCAGTGCTAGAATAGGGATAGCGGGAGGCCTCTCCTACAATGAGCAGTTCTTC
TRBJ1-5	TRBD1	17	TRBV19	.	CASSTSAGGARNQPQHF	TGTGCCAGTAGTACCTCCGCAGGGGGTGCGCGCAATCAGCCCCAGCATTTT
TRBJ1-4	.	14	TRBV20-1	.	CSARRPATNEKLFF	TGCAGTGCTAGGCGGCCTGCAACTAATGAAAAACTGTTTTTT
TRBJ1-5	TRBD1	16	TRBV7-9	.	CATSLGPDRVHQPQHF	TGTGCCACCTCGCTGGGTCCCGACAGGGTCCATCAGCCCCAGCATTTT
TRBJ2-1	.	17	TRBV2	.	CASSESRQAGFLDEQFF	TGTGCCAGCAGCGAATCAAGACAGGCAGGGTTTTTAGATGAGCAGTTCTTC
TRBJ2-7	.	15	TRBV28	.	CASSSIGNGIYEQYF	TGTGCCAGCAGCTCGATCGGTAATGGAATCTACGAGCAGTACTTC
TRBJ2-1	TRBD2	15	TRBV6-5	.	CASSSPAGGSNEQFF	TGTGCCAGCAGTTCCCCCGCGGGAGGAAGTAATGAGCAGTTCTTC
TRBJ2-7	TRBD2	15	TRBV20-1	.	CSARVGLAGDDEQYF	TGCAGTGCTAGAGTTGGCCTAGCGGGAGACGACGAGCAGTACTTC
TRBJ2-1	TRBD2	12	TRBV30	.	CAWYPWEGGQFF	TGTGCCTGGTACCCGTGGGAGGGAGGGCAGTTCTTC
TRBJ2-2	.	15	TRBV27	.	CASSFSTGGSGELFF	TGTGCCAGCAGTTTTTCAACTGGGGGCAGCGGGGAGCTGTTTTTT
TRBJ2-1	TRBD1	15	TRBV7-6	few	CASSRTGGSYNEQFF	TGTGCCAGCAGCCGGACAGGGGGCTCCTACAATGAGCAGTTCTTC
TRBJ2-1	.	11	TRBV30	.	CAWSVSNEQFF	TGTGCCTGGAGTGTCTCCAATGAGCAGTTCTTC
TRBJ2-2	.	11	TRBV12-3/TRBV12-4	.	CANAMGGELFF	TGTGCCAACGCAATGGGCGGGGAGCTGTTTTTT
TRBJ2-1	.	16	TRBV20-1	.	CSARVPSGRPYNEQFF	TGCAGTGCTAGGGTTCCTTCAGGGCGCCCCTACAATGAGCAGTTCTTC
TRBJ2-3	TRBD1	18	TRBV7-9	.	CASSLGRIGQGLTDTQYF	TGTGCCAGCAGCTTAGGTAGAATCGGACAGGGCCTCACAGATACGCAGTATTTT